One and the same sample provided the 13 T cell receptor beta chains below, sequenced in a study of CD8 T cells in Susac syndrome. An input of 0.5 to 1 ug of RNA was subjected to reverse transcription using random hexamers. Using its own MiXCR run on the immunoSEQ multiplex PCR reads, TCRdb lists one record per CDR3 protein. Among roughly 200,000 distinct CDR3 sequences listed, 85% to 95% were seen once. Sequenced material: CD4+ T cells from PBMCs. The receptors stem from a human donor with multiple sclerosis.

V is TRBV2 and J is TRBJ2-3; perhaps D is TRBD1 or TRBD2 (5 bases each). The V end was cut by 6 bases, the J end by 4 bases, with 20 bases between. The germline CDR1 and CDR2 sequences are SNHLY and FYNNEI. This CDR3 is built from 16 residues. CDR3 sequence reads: CASRDPGTAESDTQYF. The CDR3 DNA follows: TGTGCCAGCAGGGATCCCGGGACCGCGGAATCAGATACGCAGTATTTT.

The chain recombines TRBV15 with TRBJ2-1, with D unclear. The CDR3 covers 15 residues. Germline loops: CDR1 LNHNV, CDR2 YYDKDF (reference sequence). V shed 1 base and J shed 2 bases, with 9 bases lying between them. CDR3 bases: TGTGCCACCAGCAGAGTCAATCCCCCCTACAATGAGCAGTTCTTC. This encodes CATSRVNPPYNEQFF. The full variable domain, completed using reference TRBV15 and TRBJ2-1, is DAMVIQNPRYQVTQFGKPVTLSCSQTLNHNVMYWYQQKSSQAPKLLFHYYDKDFNNEADTPDNFQSRRPNTSFCFLDIRSPGLGDTAMYLCATSRVNPPYNEQFFGPGTRLTVL.

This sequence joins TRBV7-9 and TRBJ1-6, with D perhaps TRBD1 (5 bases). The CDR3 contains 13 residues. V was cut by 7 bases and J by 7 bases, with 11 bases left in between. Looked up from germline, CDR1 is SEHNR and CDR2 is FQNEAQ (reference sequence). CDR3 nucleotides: TGTGCCAGCAAGTCGACAGCGAATTCACCCCTCCACTTT. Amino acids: CASKSTANSPLHF.

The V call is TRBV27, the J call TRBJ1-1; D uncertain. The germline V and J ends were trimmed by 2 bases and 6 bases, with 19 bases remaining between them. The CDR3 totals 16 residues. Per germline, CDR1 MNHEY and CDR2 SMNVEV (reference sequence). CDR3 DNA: TGTGCCAGCAGTTTAGGGCGTATTGAGGCGCGTCCTGAAGCTTTCTTT. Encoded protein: CASSLGRIEARPEAFF.

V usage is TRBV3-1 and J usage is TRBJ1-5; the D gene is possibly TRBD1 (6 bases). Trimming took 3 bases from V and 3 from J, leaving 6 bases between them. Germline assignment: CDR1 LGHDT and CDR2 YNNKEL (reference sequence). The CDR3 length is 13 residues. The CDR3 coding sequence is TGTGCCAGCAGCCAGGGGGCCAATCAGCCCCAGCATTTT. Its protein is CASSQGANQPQHF.

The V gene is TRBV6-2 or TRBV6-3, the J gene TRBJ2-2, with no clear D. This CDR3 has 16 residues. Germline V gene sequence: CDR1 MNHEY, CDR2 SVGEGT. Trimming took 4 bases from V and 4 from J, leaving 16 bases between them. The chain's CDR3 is CASSLLSPVSTGELFF. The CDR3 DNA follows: TGTGCCAGCAGTTTACTTTCTCCGGTGTCCACCGGGGAGCTGTTTTTT.

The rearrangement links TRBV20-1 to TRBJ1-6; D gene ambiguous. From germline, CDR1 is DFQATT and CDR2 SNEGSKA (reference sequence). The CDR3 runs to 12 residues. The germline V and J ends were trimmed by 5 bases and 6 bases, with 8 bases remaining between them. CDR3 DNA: TGCAGTGCTCGAGGGTTTAATTCACCCCTCCACTTT. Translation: CSARGFNSPLHF.

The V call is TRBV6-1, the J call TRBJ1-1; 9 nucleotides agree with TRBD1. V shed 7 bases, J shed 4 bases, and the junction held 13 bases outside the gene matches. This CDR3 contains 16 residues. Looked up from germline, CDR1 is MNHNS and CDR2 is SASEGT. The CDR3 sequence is CASTRGGQGFSTEAFF. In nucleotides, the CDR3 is TGTGCCAGCACCAGGGGGGGACAGGGTTTTAGCACTGAAGCTTTCTTT.

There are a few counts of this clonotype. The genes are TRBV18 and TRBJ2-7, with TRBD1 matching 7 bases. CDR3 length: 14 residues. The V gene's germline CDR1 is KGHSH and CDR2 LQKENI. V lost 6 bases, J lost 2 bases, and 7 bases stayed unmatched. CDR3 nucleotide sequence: TGTGCCAGCTCGAGATCAGGGGGACCCTACGAGCAGTACTTC. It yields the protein CASSRSGGPYEQYF. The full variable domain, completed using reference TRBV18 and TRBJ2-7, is NAGVMQNPRHLVRRRGQEARLRCSPMKGHSHVYWYRQLPEEGLKFMVYLQKENIIDESGMPKERFSAEFPKEGPSILRIQQVVRGDSAAYFCASSRSGGPYEQYFGPGTRLTVT.

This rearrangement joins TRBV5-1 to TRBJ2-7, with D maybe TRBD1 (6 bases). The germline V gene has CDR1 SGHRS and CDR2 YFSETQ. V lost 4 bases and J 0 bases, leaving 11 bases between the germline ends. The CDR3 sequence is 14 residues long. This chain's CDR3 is CASSVGGSSYEQYF. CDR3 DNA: TGCGCCAGCAGCGTAGGGGGTAGCTCCTACGAGCAGTACTTC.

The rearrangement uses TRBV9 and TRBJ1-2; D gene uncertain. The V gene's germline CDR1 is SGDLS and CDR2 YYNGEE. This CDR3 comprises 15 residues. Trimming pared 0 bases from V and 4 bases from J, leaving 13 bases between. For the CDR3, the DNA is TGTGCCAGCAGCGTAGACCCCCCGCAGGCCTATGGCTACACCTTC. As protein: CASSVDPPQAYGYTF.

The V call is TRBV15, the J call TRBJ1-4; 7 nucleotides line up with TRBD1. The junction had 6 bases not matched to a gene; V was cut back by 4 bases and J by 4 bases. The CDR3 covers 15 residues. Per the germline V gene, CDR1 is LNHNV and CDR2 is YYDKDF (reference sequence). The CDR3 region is CATSKTGQLNEKLFF. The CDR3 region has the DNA TGTGCCACCAGCAAGACGGGACAGCTTAATGAAAAACTGTTTTTT. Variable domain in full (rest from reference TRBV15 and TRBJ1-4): DAMVIQNPRYQVTQFGKPVTLSCSQTLNHNVMYWYQQKSSQAPKLLFHYYDKDFNNEADTPDNFQSRRPNTSFCFLDIRSPGLGDTAMYLCATSKTGQLNEKLFFGSGTQLSVL.

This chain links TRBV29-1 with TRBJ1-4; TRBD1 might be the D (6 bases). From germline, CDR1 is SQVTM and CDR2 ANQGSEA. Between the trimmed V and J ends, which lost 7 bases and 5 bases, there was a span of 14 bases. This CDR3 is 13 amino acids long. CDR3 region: CSATPDRNEKLFF. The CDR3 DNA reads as TGCAGCGCCACCCCGGACAGAAATGAAAAACTGTTTTTT. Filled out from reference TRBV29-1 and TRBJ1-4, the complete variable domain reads SAVISQKPSRDICQRGTSLTIQCQVDSQVTMMFWYRQQPGQSLTLIATANQGSEATYESGFVIDKFPISRPNLTFSTLTVSNMSPEDSSIYLCSATPDRNEKLFFGSGTQLSVL.